Sequencing of this T cell receptor beta chain was carried out in a study of cytomegalovirus exposure and HLA in healthy donors (dated by TCRdb to about 2017). In terms of the full investigation: In an earlier analysis of some 550 of the donors, less than 350 Gb of sequence data and roughly 100 million unique TCR beta sequences from approximately 180 million T cells were reported. A later genetic analysis used genome-wide SNP genotypes for about 60% of the 666 donors, treating that subset as a discovery cohort. Because of strong linkage in the cohort, five DR-DQ haplotypes were treated as single units for association and clustering. Class I and class II HLA loci were covered by the typing at four-digit resolution. Using immunosequencing, the study profiled T cell repertoires from 550 to 750 subjects and related those repertoires to cytomegalovirus serostatus. An earlier analysis of a few hundred of the donors applied high-throughput TCR beta sequencing to assess whether each TCR beta V gene segment acted as functional or pseudogenic. All discovery cohort repertoires had been generated using a single sequencing platform. A later analysis re-examined previously published TCR beta repertoires from more than 600 donors and added high-resolution HLA genotyping to investigate patterns of TCR occurrence. Typing coverage varied by locus: roughly 620-640 donors for A, B, C, DRB1 and DQB1; approximately 520 for DQA1; nearly 610 for DPA1; 450 to 480 for DPB1. Rather than drawing on any new phenotypic data, the later analysis identified candidate immune exposures from TCR beta sequences and the way those sequences occurred across donors. The study was designed to test whether signatures of past pathogen exposure could be identified by cataloging public T cell receptors. Donor age, sex, ethnicity and CMV serostatus were compiled together with the repertoire data. Across roughly 420 genotyped donors of the cohort, an average of about 200,000 unique TCR beta nucleotide sequences per donor were sequenced, and roughly a sixth of those sequences were non-productive. An early release covering 550 to 650 HLA-typed donors comprised about 290 gigabases of sequencing data and some 79 million unique TCR sequences. The genetic ancestry cluster associated with self-reported Caucasian donors included 70% to 85% of the 300 to 400 genotyped donors. In addition to the first cohort of roughly 700 subjects, a separate validation cohort of 120 different subjects was used. High-throughput TCR immunosequencing, statistical association of individual TCRs with disease status, and machine learning were combined to predict cytomegalovirus infection status.

To note about this clone: It has no known antigen specificity. The sample holds no much larger clone one base away, and base qualities are not on file.

For this chain, trimming is 4 bases at the V end and 8 bases at the J end, and the number of junction bases without a gene match is 6. The CDR3 starts with the cysteine, ends with the phenylalanine, and has 14 residues. The read is trimmed to its CDR3 DNA, 42 bases read in frame from base 1. The CDR1 and CDR2 encoded by the germline V gene are SGHRS and YFSETQ. The protocol used for the library was the immunoSEQ multiplex PCR assay. A mixture of 60 forward primers for TCR Vbeta segments and 13 reverse primers for TCR Jbeta segments was used in the multiplex PCR. Amplification of the CDR3 region of rearranged TCR beta genes was performed with a multiplex PCR assay on genomic DNA. The Illumina HiSeq System was used to sequence the amplified TCR beta libraries as 87-base-pair reads. Per the source publication's procedure: In a later analysis, some 80 million unique TCR beta chains were counted across the 690 or so repertoires, and about 10 million of these chains were shared by at least two donors. Raw reads were error-corrected and collapsed into unique sequences by a nearest-neighbor algorithm in which closely related sequences were merged to remove PCR and sequencing errors. Alignment of CDR3 sequences to IMGT reference sequences was used to assign V, D and J gene segments. For a sequence to be retained, at least a six-nucleotide match to both a V gene segment and a J gene segment was required. Rearrangements were called productive when the CDR3 lacked stop codons and stayed in frame with V and J; all others were non-productive. CDR3 was defined by IMGT convention, running from the second conserved V-encoded cysteine to the conserved J-encoded phenylalanine. The earlier analysis of around 640 of the donors excluded sequences that lacked an unambiguous match to a single V gene segment. In an earlier analysis of several hundred of the donors, V segments were called functional above 56.7% productive rearrangements and were called segregating when the between-donor standard deviation exceeded 5%. A statistical classification framework was built for diagnosing cytomegalovirus status from the catalog of TCR beta chain sequences. In a later analysis, V and J genes were assigned by comparing TCR nucleotide sequences against IMGT/GENE-DB human TR gene sequences. In a later analysis, CDR3 sequences and most-parsimonious VDJ recombination scenarios were assigned using the TCRdist pipeline. In a later analysis, every TCR beta chain was defined by the combination of its CDR3 amino acid sequence and its V-gene family, and reads without a unique V-gene family were dropped. To address suspected cross-contamination and a sequencing artifact, a later analysis removed a few hundred highly shared, low-generation-probability nucleotide sequences. For each public chain, a later analysis derived a clonal expansion index from normalized ranks of inferred template counts within each repertoire. In a later analysis, generation probabilities were computed with a VDJ recombination model fitted to out-of-frame rearrangements, and the resulting probabilities were checked against IGoR. A later analysis scored TCR-TCR, TCR-HLA and TCR-CMV co-occurrence with hypergeometric tests, applying a repertoire-size bias correction to TCR pairs. To estimate false discovery rates, a later analysis permuted the HLA or CMV assignments 20 times. A later analysis grouped co-occurring TCRs with DBSCAN, adding TCRdist sequence similarity when clustering within HLA-allele-positive subsets. Repertoires with fewer than 30,000 or more than 120,000 public chains were left out of co-occurrence clustering, as were a handful of repertoires with anomalous nucleotide sharing. In its TCRdb copy, this immuneACCESS table keeps in-frame sequences only and misses some clones. Where compared with another copy, unresolved V genes explain less than half of these, and the others have no known cause. The V and J calls and the clone size are those of that table, but D and trimming were determined from the DNA. This sample has 200,000 to 250,000 clones in its table, and about 84% of those were observed once. The top ten clonotypes cover 1% to 1.5% of the sample.

Paper-wide results and their limitations: An association between a missense DCLRE1C variant and V-gene and J-gene trimming of TCR beta chains was found in a later genetic analysis and replicated in an independent cohort. In the study, 164 TCR beta chains were listed as associated with cytomegalovirus. A later analysis found that most CMV-associated TCR beta chains appeared HLA-restricted, with HLA associations seemingly driven largely by CMV exposure. In vitro tests confirmed that a few of the cytomegalovirus-associated TCR beta chains recognize cytomegalovirus antigens. A later genetic analysis reported fewer N-insertions in productive TCRs among donors in an Asian-associated ancestry cluster than the roughly 700-donor mean. In a later analysis, TCR association rates were found to vary across HLA loci, with the most associated TCRs seen for DRB1 alleles and the fewest for HLA-C alleles. Seventeen rarely observed V segments, including chromosome 9 orphons, were excluded from the earlier analysis of approximately 500 of the donors because counts were too low. In a later analysis, several top co-occurrence clusters were reported to appear linked to parvovirus B19, influenza, CMV and Epstein-Barr virus. Immune exposure information for the cohort was limited to CMV serostatus. When HLA alleles, especially DR and DQ, strongly co-occurred, TCR associations were difficult to assign to individual alleles. Broadly in line with IMGT annotations, most TCR beta V segments showed up in productive rearrangements about 87% or about 30% of the time in an earlier analysis of under 700 of the donors. HLA typing was unavailable for some donors at each locus, so association tests used only the typed subset. In a later analysis, about 16,000 TCR beta sequences were associated with specific HLA alleles at a false discovery rate of 0.05. Linkage disequilibrium might explain the correlated functional status among segregating V segments, but an unknown experimental factor could not be excluded. Roughly uniform sequencing depth across donors was assumed in presence/absence analyses, although this assumption may not hold. The sequencing pipeline was judged likely to have produced a cluster of highly shared sequence variants as a technical artifact. Because the 87-base-pair reads could not distinguish some IMGT-functional V segments, including TRBV6-2 and TRBV6-3, those segments were excluded. It was suggested by the authors that the approach could potentially be generalized to other disease states and immunological phenotypes. Cytomegalovirus status was reported to be diagnosed by the classifier with high specificity and sensitivity in both the original and validation cohorts. A further reported finding was that TCR beta sequences accurately predicted the HLA-A and HLA-B alleles for most subjects in the first cohort. This cohort had only TCR beta chains sequenced, and the lack of alpha or paired-chain data limited which features could be detected. In a later analysis, HLA-associated TCR beta chains showed more clonal expansion and lower generation probabilities than non-associated chains that were equally common. While some public TCRs were present in many individuals, most TCR sequences turned up only very rarely across donors.

In total, about 650 healthy bone marrow donors made up the cohort. All cohort members were sampled while nominally healthy, although unrecorded immune exposures were likely present. CMV serostatus was positive for more than 250 and negative for about 50% of the roughly 700 cohort members, and was not recorded for this donor. A peripheral blood sample was collected from each donor, and TCR beta sequencing was performed on peripheral blood mononuclear cells. Genomic DNA was extracted from the blood cell samples with the Qiagen DNeasy Blood Extraction Kit. The sample was PBMCs. The clonotype was recovered from a human donor in good health. The chain is assembled from TRBV5-1 and TRBJ1-4; the central 9 bases match TRBD1. The CDR3 protein: CASSRQGEREKLFF. The DNA reads TGCGCCAGCAGCCGACAGGGGGAACGAGAAAAACTGTTTTTT.